The subject of this entry is one TCR beta chain. Profiled with immunoSEQ multiplex PCR; TCRdb holds only in-frame clones, not every one. The repertoire holds 210,000 or so clones, 84% seen once, with approximately 8.1% in the top ten. The sample is drawn from a study of blood T cell repertoires in COVID-19. Background on the study: Both acute and convalescent COVID-19 samples were obtained from the United States, Italy and Spain.

CDR3 length: 16 residues. The germline CDR1 and CDR2 sequences are SGDLS and YYNGEE. V shed 5 bases, J shed 5 bases, and the junction held 14 bases outside the gene matches. The rearrangement joins TRBV9 to TRBJ1-1; 8 bases match TRBD1. The receptor comes from a woman in her fifties or sixties with active or convalescent COVID-19. Material for sequencing was peripheral blood. The CDR3 spells CASSYWTGTGGTEAFF. For the CDR3, the DNA is TGTGCCAGCAGTTACTGGACAGGGACCGGCGGGACTGAAGCTTTCTTT.